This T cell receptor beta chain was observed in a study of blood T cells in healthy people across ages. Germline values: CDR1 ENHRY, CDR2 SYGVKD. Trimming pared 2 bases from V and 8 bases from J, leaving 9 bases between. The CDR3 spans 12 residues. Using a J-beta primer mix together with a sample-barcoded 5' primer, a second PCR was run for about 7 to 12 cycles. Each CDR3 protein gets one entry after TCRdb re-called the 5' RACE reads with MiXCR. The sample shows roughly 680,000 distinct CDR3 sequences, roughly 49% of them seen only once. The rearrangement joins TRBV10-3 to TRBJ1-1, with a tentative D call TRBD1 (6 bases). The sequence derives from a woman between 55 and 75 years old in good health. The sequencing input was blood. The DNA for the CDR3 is TGTGCCATCAGTGAGACCGGGACAGAAGCTTTCTTT. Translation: CAISETGTEAFF.